What follows describes a single T cell receptor beta chain. Its antigen is not known. The source of the sample is a study of beta chain features in type 1 diabetes. Study overall: Sorted cells, approximately 100,000,000 in number, were examined across all samples.

Study-wide findings and caveats: Fewer insertions but more deletions were seen at VDJ junctions in type 1 diabetes patients. Among patients with Type 1 diabetes, TCRB CDR3s were moderately but significantly shorter in every one of the four CD4+ subsets.

The V gene's germline CDR1 is SNHLY and CDR2 FYNNEI. The CDR3 is 14 residues long. V lost 6 bases to trimming and J lost 5 bases; unmatched junction nucleotides: 4. As every portion of the isolated RNA was reverse transcribed, the sequencing read expressed TCRB transcripts. There were some 3.6 million reads on average in the naive, central memory and regulatory T cell samples. Sequencing used immunoSEQ multiplex PCR; TCRdb keeps in-frame clones, though not all of them. The data contain about 240,000 clones, 25% to 30% of them singletons. Sequenced: central memory CD4+ T cells from blood. This TCR was sampled from a man under 40 in good health. V gene TRBV2 combines with J gene TRBJ2-5; 12 positions match TRBD2. CDR3 bases: TGTGCCAGCAGCCCCCTAGCGGGAGGGGAGACCCAGTACTTC. Translated, it gives CASSPLAGGETQYF.